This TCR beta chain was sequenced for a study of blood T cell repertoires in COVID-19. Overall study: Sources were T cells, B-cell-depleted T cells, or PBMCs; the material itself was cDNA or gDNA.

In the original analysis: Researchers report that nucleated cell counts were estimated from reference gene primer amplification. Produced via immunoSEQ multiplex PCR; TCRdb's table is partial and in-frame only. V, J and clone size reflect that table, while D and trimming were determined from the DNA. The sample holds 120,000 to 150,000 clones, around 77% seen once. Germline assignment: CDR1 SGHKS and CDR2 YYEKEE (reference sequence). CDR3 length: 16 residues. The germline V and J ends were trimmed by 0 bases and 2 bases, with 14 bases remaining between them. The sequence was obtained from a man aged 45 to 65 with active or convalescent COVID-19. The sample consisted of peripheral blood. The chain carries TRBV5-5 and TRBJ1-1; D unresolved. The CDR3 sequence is CASSLVLAEKNTEAFF. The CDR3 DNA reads TGTGCCAGCAGCTTGGTTCTGGCAGAAAAAAACACTGAAGCTTTCTTT.